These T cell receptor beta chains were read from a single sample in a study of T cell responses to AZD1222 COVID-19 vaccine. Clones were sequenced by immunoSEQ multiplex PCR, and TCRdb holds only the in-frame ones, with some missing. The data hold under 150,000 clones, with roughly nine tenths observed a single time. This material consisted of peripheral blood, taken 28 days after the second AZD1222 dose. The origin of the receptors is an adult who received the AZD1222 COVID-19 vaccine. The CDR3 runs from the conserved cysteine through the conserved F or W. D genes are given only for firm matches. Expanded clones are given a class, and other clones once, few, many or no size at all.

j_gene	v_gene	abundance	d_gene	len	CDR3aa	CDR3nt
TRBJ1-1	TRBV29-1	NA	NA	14	CSVEDRQRSTEAFF	TGCAGCGTTGAAGATCGCCAGAGGAGCACTGAAGCTTTCTTT
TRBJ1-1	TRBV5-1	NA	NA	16	CASSPQYPDRNTEAFF	TGCGCCAGCAGCCCACAATACCCGGACAGGAACACTGAAGCTTTCTTT
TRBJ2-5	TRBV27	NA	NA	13	CASSPPSAETQYF	TGTGCCAGCAGTCCACCTAGTGCAGAGACCCAGTACTTC
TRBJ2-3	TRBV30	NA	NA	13	CAWAKGFADTQYF	TGTGCCTGGGCTAAGGGGTTCGCGGATACGCAGTATTTT
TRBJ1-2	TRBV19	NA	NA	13	CACREAGGHGYTF	TGTGCCTGCCGAGAGGCGGGGGGACATGGCTACACCTTC
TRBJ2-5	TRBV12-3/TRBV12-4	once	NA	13	CASSLRGVGGLYF	TGTGCCAGCAGTTTACGAGGGGTCGGGGGTCTGTACTTC
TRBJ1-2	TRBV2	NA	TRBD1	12	CASSPDRGGYTF	TGTGCCAGCAGTCCGGACAGGGGTGGCTACACCTTC
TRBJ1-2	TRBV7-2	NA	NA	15	CASSLGLGDRNGYTF	TGTGCCAGCAGCTTAGGATTAGGGGATAGAAATGGCTACACCTTC
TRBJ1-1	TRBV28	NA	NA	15	CASGKLRGGDTEAFF	TGTGCCAGCGGGAAACTGCGGGGAGGGGACACTGAAGCTTTCTTT
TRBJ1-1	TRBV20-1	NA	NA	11	CSARLGAEAFF	TGCAGTGCTAGACTGGGGGCTGAAGCTTTCTTT
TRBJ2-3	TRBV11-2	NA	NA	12	CASTPSSSTQYF	TGTGCCAGCACCCCGTCTAGCAGCACGCAGTATTTT
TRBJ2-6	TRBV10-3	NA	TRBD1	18	CAISEGNRGSSGANVLTF	TGTGCCATCAGTGAGGGGAACAGGGGAAGCTCTGGGGCCAACGTCCTGACTTTC
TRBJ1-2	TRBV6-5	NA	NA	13	CASRFMSQGGYTF	TGTGCCAGCAGGTTCATGTCCCAAGGGGGCTACACCTTC
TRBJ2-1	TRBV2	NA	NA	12	CASNLGYNEQFF	TGTGCCAGCAACTTAGGTTACAATGAGCAGTTCTTC
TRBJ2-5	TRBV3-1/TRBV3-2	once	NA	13	CASSLGSQETQYF	TGTGCCAGCAGCCTCGGATCTCAAGAGACCCAGTACTTC
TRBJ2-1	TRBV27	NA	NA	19	CASSSYSSGWDSSYNEQFF	TGTGCCAGCAGTTCCTACTCCTCAGGGTGGGATAGCTCCTACAATGAGCAGTTCTTC
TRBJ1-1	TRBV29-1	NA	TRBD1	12	CSVVGQVPEAFF	TGCAGCGTTGTAGGACAGGTGCCTGAAGCTTTCTTT
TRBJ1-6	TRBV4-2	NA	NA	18	CASSQEKEGRQNNSPLHF	TGTGCCAGCAGCCAAGAAAAGGAGGGGAGACAGAATAATTCACCCCTCCACTTT
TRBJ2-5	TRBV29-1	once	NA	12	CSVEVEDRAQYF	TGCAGCGTTGAAGTAGAGGACCGAGCCCAGTACTTC
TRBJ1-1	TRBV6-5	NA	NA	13	CASKDAQNTEAFF	TGTGCCAGCAAAGACGCTCAGAACACTGAAGCTTTCTTT
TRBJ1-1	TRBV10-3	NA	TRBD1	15	CAISPGQGKGTEAFF	TGTGCCATCAGTCCCGGACAGGGAAAGGGGACTGAAGCTTTCTTT
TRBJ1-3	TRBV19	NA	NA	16	CASSLAQAHSGNTIYF	TGTGCCAGTAGTTTGGCTCAGGCGCACTCTGGAAACACCATATATTTT
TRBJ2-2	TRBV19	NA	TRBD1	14	CASSSDRVPGELFF	TGTGCCAGTAGTTCAGACAGGGTCCCCGGGGAGCTGTTTTTT
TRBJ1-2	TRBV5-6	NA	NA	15	CASSLGGRTLYGYTF	TGTGCCAGCAGCTTGGGGGGACGGACTCTCTATGGCTACACCTTC
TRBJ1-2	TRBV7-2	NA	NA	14	CASSPYVGGSGYTF	TGTGCCAGCAGCCCCTACGTGGGGGGATCTGGCTACACCTTC
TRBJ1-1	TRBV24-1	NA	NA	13	CATRRESDTEAFF	TGTGCCACCAGAAGGGAATCGGACACTGAAGCTTTCTTT
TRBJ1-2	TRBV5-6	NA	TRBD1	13	CASSWRGDRARTF	TGTGCCAGCAGCTGGAGAGGGGACAGGGCTCGCACCTTC
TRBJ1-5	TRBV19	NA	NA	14	CASSIDGGIRPQHF	TGTGCCAGTAGTATAGATGGCGGGATCCGGCCCCAGCATTTT
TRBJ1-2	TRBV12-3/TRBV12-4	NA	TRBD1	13	CASTRGQTYGYTF	TGTGCCAGCACCAGGGGACAGACCTATGGCTACACCTTC
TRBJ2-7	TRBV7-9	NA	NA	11	CASSYSGTQYF	TGTGCCAGCAGCTACTCCGGGACTCAGTACTTC
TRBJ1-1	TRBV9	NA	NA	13	CASTPAMNTEAFF	TGTGCCAGCACCCCGGCCATGAACACTGAAGCTTTCTTT
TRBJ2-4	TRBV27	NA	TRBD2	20	CASSLVGSSGTTLAKNIQYF	TGTGCCAGCAGCTTGGTAGGTTCTAGCGGGACCACGCTAGCCAAAAACATTCAGTACTTC
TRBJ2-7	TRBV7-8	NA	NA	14	CASSWNTGEREQYF	TGTGCCAGCAGCTGGAATACGGGGGAGAGGGAGCAGTACTTC
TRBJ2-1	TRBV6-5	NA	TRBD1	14	CASRTGGFPNEQFF	TGTGCCAGCAGGACAGGGGGCTTCCCAAATGAGCAGTTCTTC
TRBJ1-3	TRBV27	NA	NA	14	CASRRQGAGNTIYF	TGTGCCAGCAGGCGCCAGGGTGCTGGAAACACCATATATTTT
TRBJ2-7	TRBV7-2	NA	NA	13	CASSSGAGYEQYF	TGTGCCAGCAGCTCTGGAGCCGGGTACGAGCAGTACTTC
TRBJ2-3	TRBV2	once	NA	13	CASWDGERDTQYF	TGTGCCAGCTGGGACGGAGAGAGGGATACGCAGTATTTT
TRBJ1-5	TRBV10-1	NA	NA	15	CASSPDGERNQPQHF	TGCGCCAGCAGTCCGGACGGGGAACGCAATCAGCCCCAGCATTTT
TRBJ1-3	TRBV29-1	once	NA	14	CSVMTIGPGNTIYF	TGCAGCGTTATGACGATAGGGCCTGGAAACACCATATATTTT
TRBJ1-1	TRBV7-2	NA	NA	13	CASSPRRDTEAFF	TGTGCCAGCAGCCCCCGTCGGGACACTGAAGCTTTCTTT
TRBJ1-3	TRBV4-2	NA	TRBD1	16	CASSPQGAYAGNTIYF	TGTGCCAGCAGCCCCCAGGGGGCTTACGCCGGAAACACCATATATTTT